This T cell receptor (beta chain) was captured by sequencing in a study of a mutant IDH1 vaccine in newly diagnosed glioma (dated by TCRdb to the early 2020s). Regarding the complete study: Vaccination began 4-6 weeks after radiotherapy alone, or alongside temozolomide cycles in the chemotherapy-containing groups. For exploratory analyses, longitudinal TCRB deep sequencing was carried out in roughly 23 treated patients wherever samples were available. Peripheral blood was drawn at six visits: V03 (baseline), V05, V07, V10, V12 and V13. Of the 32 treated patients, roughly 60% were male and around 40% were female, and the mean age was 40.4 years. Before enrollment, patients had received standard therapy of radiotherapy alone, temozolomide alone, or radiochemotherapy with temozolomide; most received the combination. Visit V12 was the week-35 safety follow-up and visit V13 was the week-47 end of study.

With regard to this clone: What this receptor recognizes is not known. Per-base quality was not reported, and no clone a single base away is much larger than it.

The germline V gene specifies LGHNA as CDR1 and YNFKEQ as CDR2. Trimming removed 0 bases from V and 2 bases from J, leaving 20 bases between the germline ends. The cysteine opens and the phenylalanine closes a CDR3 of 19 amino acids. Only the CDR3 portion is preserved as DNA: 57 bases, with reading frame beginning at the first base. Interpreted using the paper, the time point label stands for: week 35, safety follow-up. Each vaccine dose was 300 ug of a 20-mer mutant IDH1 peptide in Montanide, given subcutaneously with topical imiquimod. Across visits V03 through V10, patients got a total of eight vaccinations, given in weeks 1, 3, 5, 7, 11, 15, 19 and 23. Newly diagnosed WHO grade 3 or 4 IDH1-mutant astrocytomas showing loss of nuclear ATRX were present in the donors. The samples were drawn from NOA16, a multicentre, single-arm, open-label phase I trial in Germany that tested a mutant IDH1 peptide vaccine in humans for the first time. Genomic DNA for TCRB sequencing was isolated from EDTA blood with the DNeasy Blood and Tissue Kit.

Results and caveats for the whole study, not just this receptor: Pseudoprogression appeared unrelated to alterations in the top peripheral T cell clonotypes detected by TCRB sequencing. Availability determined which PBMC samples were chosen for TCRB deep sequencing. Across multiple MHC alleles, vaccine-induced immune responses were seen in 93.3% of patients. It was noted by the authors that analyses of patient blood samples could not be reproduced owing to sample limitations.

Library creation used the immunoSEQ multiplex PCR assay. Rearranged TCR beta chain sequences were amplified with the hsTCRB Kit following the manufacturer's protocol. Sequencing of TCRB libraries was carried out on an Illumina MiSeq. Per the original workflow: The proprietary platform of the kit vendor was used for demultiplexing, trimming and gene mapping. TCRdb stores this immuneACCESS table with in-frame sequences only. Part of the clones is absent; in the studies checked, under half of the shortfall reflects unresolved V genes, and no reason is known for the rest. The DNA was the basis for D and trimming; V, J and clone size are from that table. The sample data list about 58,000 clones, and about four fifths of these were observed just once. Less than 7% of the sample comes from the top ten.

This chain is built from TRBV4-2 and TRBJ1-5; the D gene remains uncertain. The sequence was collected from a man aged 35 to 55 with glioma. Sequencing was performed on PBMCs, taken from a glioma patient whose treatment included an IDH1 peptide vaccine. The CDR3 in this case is CASSQDFSRMGSGNQPQHF. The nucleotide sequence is TGTGCCAGCAGCCAAGATTTCAGCAGGATGGGGTCGGGCAATCAGCCCCAGCATTTT.